The clone carrying this TCR beta chain came up once. Using a J-beta primer mix together with a sample-barcoded 5' primer, a second PCR was run for about 6 to 11 cycles. Using its own MiXCR run on the 5' RACE reads, TCRdb lists one record per CDR3 protein. This sample has some 780,000 distinct CDR3 sequences, with roughly 50% found just once. The sample is drawn from a study of blood T cells in healthy people across ages. V lost 5 bases and J 0 bases, leaving 17 bases between the germline ends. CDR3 size: 17 residues. Germline lookup yields CDR1 SGHAT and CDR2 FQDESV (reference sequence). The sample was blood. The chain uses TRBV11-1 and TRBJ2-1, with D tentatively TRBD2 (6 bases). The source of this sequence is a man between 40 and 49 years old in good health. The CDR3 sequence is CASSGNGGATSYNEQFF. DNA of the CDR3: TGTGCCAGCAGCGGGAATGGCGGGGCAACCTCCTACAATGAGCAGTTCTTC.